This entry lists 14 T cell receptor beta chains sequenced from one sample in a study of molecular identifiers for immune sequencing clone quantification. TCRdb re-derived calls from the PCR reads in MiXCR, one entry per CDR3 protein. Of roughly 90,000 distinct CDR3 sequences listed, around 17% are singletons. Sequencing input: naive CD8+ T cells from blood, with Jurkat cell RNA spiked in. Subset defined: FACS-sorted CD8+CD4-CCR7+CD45RA+ naive T cells. Receptors originate from a human donor in good health. Some libraries in this study had Jurkat cell RNA spiked in.

This clonotype was found many times. The chain uses TRBV11-2 and TRBJ2-2, with no clear D. Trimming took off 2 bases at V and 1 base at J, with 5 bases between the two ends. Germline V gene sequence: CDR1 SGHAT, CDR2 FQNNGV. The CDR3 has 14 residues. DNA for the CDR3: TGTGCCAGCAGCTTACTCCGGAACACCGGGGAGCTGTTTTTT. Encoded protein: CASSLLRNTGELFF. The full variable domain, with the rest looked up from reference TRBV11-2 and TRBJ2-2, is EAGVAQSPRYKIIEKRQSVAFWCNPISGHATLYWYQQILGQGPKLLIQFQNNGVVDDSQLPKDRFSAERLKGVDSTLKIQPAKLEDSAVYLCASSLLRNTGELFFGEGSRLTVL.

The rearrangement uses TRBV6-2 or TRBV6-3 and TRBJ1-1; D gene ambiguous. V was clipped by 0 bases and J by 4 bases, with 9 bases between them. This CDR3 has 14 amino acids. CDR1 and CDR2 from the germline V gene are MNHEY and SVGEGT. The CDR3 sequence is CASSYSMPLTEAFF. DNA for the CDR3: TGTGCCAGCAGTTACTCGATGCCACTCACTGAAGCTTTCTTT.

This clonotype showed up many times. The chain couples TRBV6-2 or TRBV6-3 to TRBJ2-7, with a tentative D call TRBD2 (6 bases). The CDR3 has 16 residues. The germline gives CDR1 MNHEY, CDR2 SVGEGT. V was cut by 5 bases and J by 3 bases, with 20 bases left in between. The CDR3 coding sequence is TGTGCCAGCAGTCCCCCGGAGGGACTGGGGAACTACGAGCAGTACTTC. Protein product: CASSPPEGLGNYEQYF.

This clonotype occurred many times. The chain uses TRBV7-8 and TRBJ1-6; possibly TRBD1 for D (5 bases). The germline V gene has CDR1 SGHVS and CDR2 FQNEAQ. V lost 2 bases and J lost 3, with 11 bases in between. The CDR3 loop spans 16 amino acids. CDR3 nucleotides: TGTGCCAGCAGCTTATTCCAGGGAGGCTATAATTCACCCCTCCACTTT. Protein product: CASSLFQGGYNSPLHF.

About this clonotype itself: A much larger clone sits a single nucleotide away, making a read error possible. The J gene is TRBJ2-2, the V gene TRBV5-3; perhaps TRBD1 as D (6 bases). TRBV5-3 counts as an open reading frame of uncertain function. The length of the CDR3 is 15 residues. CDR3 DNA sequence: TGTGCCAGCAGCTTGGATAGGGGGAACACCAGGGAGCTGTTTTTT. Translating it yields CASSLDRGNTRELFF.

In this sample, this clonotype turned up many times. The chain recombines TRBV10-3 with TRBJ2-7; tentative D call: TRBD2 (5 bases). Germline CDR1 reads ENHRY; CDR2 reads SYGVKD. The CDR3 totals 13 residues. The V and J ends lost 10 bases and 4 bases respectively, with 17 bases between them. The CDR3 sequence: CATAGVREYEQYF. DNA of the CDR3: TGTGCCACGGCCGGGGTTCGGGAATACGAGCAGTACTTC.

This clonotype has ten or more counts. This chain joins TRBV14 and TRBJ2-3, with D possibly matching TRBD2 (6 bases). V shed 0 bases and J shed 2 bases, with 21 bases lying between them. The CDR3 has 19 amino acids. Germline V CDR1 and CDR2: SGHDN, FVKESK. CDR3 nucleotide sequence: TGTGCCAGCAGCCAAGACTGGGGGAGGAATGGAGGTGTCACAGATACGCAGTATTTT. Encoded protein: CASSQDWGRNGGVTDTQYF.

CDR3 amino acids: CSAGGSGGQTQYF. The CDR3 DNA is TGCAGCGCTGGAGGGTCAGGAGGGCAGACCCAGTACTTC. The J gene is TRBJ2-5, the V gene TRBV29-1; a possible D gene is TRBD2 (6 bases). The CDR3 is made up of 13 amino acids. Per the germline V gene, CDR1 is SQVTM and CDR2 is ANQGSEA. The V and J ends lost 7 bases and 6 bases respectively, with 18 bases between them.

This clonotype showed up many times. The V and J genes are TRBV6-5 and TRBJ2-7; D is unresolved. CDR3 size: 14 residues. V was clipped by 0 bases and J by 0 bases, with 6 bases between them. The germline gives CDR1 MNHEY, CDR2 SVGAGI. Written as DNA, the CDR3 is TGTGCCAGCAGTTACTCACATGGCTCCTACGAGCAGTACTTC. Its translation: CASSYSHGSYEQYF.

This chain joins TRBV2 and TRBJ2-1; tentatively, D is TRBD2 (6 bases). The V end was cut by 6 bases, the J end by 8 bases, with 14 bases between. This CDR3 is 13 amino acids long. Germline CDR1 SNHLY, CDR2 FYNNEI. The CDR3 here is CASSPVEGYEQFF. The CDR3 DNA reads TGTGCCAGCAGCCCTGTGGAGGGCTATGAGCAGTTCTTC.

This clonotype has a count of ten or more. The chain is built from TRBV4-3 and TRBJ2-7; 10 bases fit TRBD2. The CDR3 covers 17 residues. Looked up from germline, CDR1 is LGHNA and CDR2 is YSLEER. V lost 4 bases to trimming and J lost 7 bases; unmatched junction nucleotides: 16. CDR3 residues: CASSLNARAGGPREQYF. The DNA for the CDR3 is TGCGCCAGCAGCCTCAATGCTAGAGCGGGGGGGCCACGGGAGCAGTACTTC.

This clonotype appeared many times. The chain has TRBV4-1 and TRBJ2-7, with 8 bases that match TRBD1. The germline V gene encodes CDR1 MGHRA and CDR2 YSYEKL. With V trimmed by 1 base and J by 0 bases, 8 bases remained unmatched. The CDR3 sequence is 17 residues long. The CDR3 reads CASSQGDTGGSSYEQYF. As DNA, the CDR3 is TGCGCCAGCAGCCAAGGGGACACAGGGGGAAGCTCCTACGAGCAGTACTTC.

J is TRBJ2-7 and V is TRBV19; 7 bases are shared with TRBD2. Germline CDR1 LNHDA, CDR2 SQIVND (reference sequence). The CDR3 sequence is 14 residues long. The V and J ends lost 5 bases and 7 bases, in that order; junction bases with no gene match: 11. CDR3 region: CASSLGQAGFEQYF. CDR3 sequence (DNA): TGTGCCAGTAGTCTCGGTCAAGCGGGGTTTGAGCAGTACTTC.

This clonotype appeared many times. The V and J genes are TRBV9 and TRBJ2-7, with 8 bases aligning to TRBD2. The CDR3 covers 14 residues. V lost 0 bases to trimming and J lost 7 bases; unmatched junction nucleotides: 6. Germline V gene data show CDR1 as SGDLS and CDR2 as YYNGEE. CDR3 loop: CASSVVGAGDEQYF. In nucleotides, the CDR3 is TGTGCCAGCAGCGTAGTCGGAGCGGGGGATGAGCAGTACTTC.